These 7 T cell receptor beta chains share one sample of origin, sequenced in a study of beta chain features in type 1 diabetes (dated by TCRdb to 2016 to 2019). The library was prepared using the immunoSEQ multiplex PCR assay. The entire isolated RNA was reverse transcribed using the High Capacity cDNA Reverse Transcription Kit, and thus expressed TCRB transcripts were sequenced. In TCRdb, the immuneACCESS table is reduced to in-frame sequences with V and J assigned. These tables do not hold every clone; where another copy was compared, an unresolved V gene accounts for under half, and the others remain unexplained. The table for this sample lists 220,000 or so clones; roughly two thirds of them were counted only once. Clones ranked in the top ten supply approximately 0.05% of the sample. The specimen sequenced was naive CD4+ T cells from blood. Per the publication, the cell subset or site label means: true naive CD4+ T cells. The receptors shown here come from a man aged 30 to 39 in good health.

V and J are TRBV27 and TRBJ2-3, with 11 bases lining up with TRBD2. J lost 1 base, V lost 4 bases, and 4 bases had no gene match. The length of the CDR3 is 16 residues. The germline CDR1 and CDR2 sequences are MNHEY and SMNVEV (reference sequence). As DNA, the CDR3 is TGTGCCAGCAGTTCGGGACTAGCGGTCCGCACAGATACGCAGTATTTT. This encodes CASSSGLAVRTDTQYF.

The rearrangement uses TRBV5-1 and TRBJ2-6; D uncertain. The V and J ends lost 2 bases and 0 bases respectively, with 3 bases between them. Germline V gives CDR1 SGHRS, CDR2 YFSETQ. The length of the CDR3 is 14 residues. The CDR3 spells CASSLGSGANVLTF. DNA for the CDR3: TGCGCCAGCAGCTTAGGCTCTGGGGCCAACGTCCTGACTTTC.

V and J are TRBV5-6 and TRBJ1-1, with D maybe TRBD1 (5 bases). Germline CDR1 SGHDT, CDR2 YYEEEE. V lost 2 bases to trimming and J lost 1 base, with 9 bases between them. This CDR3 is 14 amino acids long. Written as DNA, the CDR3 is TGTGCCAGCAGCTTTCGGCAGGGGAACACTGAAGCTTTCTTT. Residues: CASSFRQGNTEAFF.

The chain employs TRBV7-2 and TRBJ1-5; D not certain. There are 16 residues in the CDR3. Trimming removed 1 base at V and 3 bases at J, with 13 bases between. Germline V gene sequence: CDR1 SGHTA, CDR2 FQGNSA. CDR3 protein: CASSLVGQKNNQPQHF. The CDR3 nucleotides read TGTGCCAGCAGCTTAGTTGGGCAGAAGAACAATCAGCCCCAGCATTTT.

The chain couples TRBV30 to TRBJ2-3; no clear D gene. The CDR3 consists of 14 residues. Trimming left V 2 bases short and J 4 bases short, with 13 bases between. Germline CDR1 is GTSNPN and CDR2 is SVGIG (reference sequence). CDR3 sequence (DNA): TGTGCCTGGAGTCCCTCGTTTGGCGCAGATACGCAGTATTTT. Protein product: CAWSPSFGADTQYF. The entire variable domain, with the rest obtained from reference TRBV30 and TRBJ2-3, is as follows: SQTIHQWPATLVQPVGSPLSLECTVEGTSNPNLYWYRQAAGRGLQLLFYSVGIGQISSEVPQNLSASRPQDRQFILSSKKLLLSDSGFYLCAWSPSFGADTQYFGPGTRLTVL.

The gene calls are TRBV5-1 and TRBJ2-1; 8 bases match TRBD2. CDR3 length equals 15 residues. Losses at the gene ends were 2 bases for V and 3 bases for J; bases not matched to a gene: 4. The germline CDR1 and CDR2 sequences are SGHRS and YFSETQ. The CDR3 here is CASSLAGDDYNEQFF. The CDR3 DNA reads TGCGCCAGCAGCTTAGCGGGAGACGACTACAATGAGCAGTTCTTC.

A single count supports this clone. The J gene is TRBJ2-3, the V gene TRBV11-2; no firm D call. The V end was cut by 3 bases, the J end by 7 bases, with 8 bases between. This CDR3 comprises 12 residues. The germline CDR1 and CDR2 sequences are SGHAT and FQNNGV. This CDR3 is CASSLWLNTQYF. The DNA of the CDR3 is TGTGCCAGCAGCTTGTGGTTAAATACGCAGTATTTT.